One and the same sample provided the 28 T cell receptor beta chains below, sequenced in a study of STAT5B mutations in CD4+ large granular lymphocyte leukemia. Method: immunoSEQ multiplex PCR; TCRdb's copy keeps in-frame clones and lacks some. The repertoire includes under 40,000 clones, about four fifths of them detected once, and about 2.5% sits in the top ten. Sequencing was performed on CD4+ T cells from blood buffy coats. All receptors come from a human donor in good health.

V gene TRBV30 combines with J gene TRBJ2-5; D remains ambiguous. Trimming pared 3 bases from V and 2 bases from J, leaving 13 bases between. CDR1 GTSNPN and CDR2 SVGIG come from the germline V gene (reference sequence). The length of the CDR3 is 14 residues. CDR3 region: CAWSVPGRQETQYF. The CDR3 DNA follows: TGTGCCTGGAGCGTGCCCGGGCGACAAGAGACCCAGTACTTC.

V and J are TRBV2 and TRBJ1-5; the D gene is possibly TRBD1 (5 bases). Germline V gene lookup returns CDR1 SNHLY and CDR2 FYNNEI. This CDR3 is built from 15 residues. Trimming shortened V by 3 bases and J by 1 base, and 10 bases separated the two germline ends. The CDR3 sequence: CASSEGQISNQPQHF. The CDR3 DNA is TGTGCCAGCAGTGAGGGGCAGATAAGCAATCAGCCCCAGCATTTT.

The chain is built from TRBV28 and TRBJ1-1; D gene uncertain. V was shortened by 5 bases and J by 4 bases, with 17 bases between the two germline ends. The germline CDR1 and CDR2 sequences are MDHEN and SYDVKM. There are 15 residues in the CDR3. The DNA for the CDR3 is TGTGCCAGCAGTACCGGACTCGATCCCGGCACTGAAGCTTTCTTT. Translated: CASSTGLDPGTEAFF.

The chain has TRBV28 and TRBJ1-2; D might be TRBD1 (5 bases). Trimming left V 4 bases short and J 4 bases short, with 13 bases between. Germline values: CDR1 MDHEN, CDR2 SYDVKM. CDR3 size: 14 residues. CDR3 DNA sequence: TGTGCCAGCAGTTCCAGGGCAGAAACCTATGGCTACACCTTC. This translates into CASSSRAETYGYTF.

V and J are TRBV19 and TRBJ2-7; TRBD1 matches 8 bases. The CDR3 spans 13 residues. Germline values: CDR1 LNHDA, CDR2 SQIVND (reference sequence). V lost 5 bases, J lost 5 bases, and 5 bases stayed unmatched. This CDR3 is CASSPLDRDEQYF. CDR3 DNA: TGTGCCAGTAGTCCCCTGGACAGGGACGAGCAGTACTTC.

CDR3 nucleotides: TGTGCCAGCAGCCCTGAGCAGCGGGACAATGAGCAGTTCTTC. Translated: CASSPEQRDNEQFF. V and J are TRBV9 and TRBJ2-1, with D possibly being TRBD2 (6 bases). This CDR3 has 14 residues. Germline V gene sequence: CDR1 SGDLS, CDR2 YYNGEE. Between the trimmed V and J ends, which lost 4 bases and 5 bases, there was a span of 13 bases. Full variable domain (rest looked up from reference TRBV9 and TRBJ2-1): DSGVTQTPKHLITATGQRVTLRCSPRSGDLSVYWYQQSLDQGLQFLIQYYNGEERAKGNILERFSAQQFPDLHSELNLSSLELGDSALYFCASSPEQRDNEQFFGPGTRLTVL.

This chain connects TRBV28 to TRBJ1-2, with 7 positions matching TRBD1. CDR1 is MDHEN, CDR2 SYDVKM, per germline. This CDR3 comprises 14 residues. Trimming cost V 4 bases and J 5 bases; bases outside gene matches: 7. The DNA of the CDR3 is TGTGCCAGCAGTTCGACAGGGCGTGGGTATGGCTACACCTTC. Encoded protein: CASSSTGRGYGYTF.

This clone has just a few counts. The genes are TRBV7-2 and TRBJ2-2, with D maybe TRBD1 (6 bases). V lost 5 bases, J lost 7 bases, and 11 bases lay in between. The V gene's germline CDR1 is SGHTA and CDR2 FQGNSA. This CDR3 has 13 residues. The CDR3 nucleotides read TGTGCCAGCAGCCGAGTAGGGGGCGGGGAGCTGTTTTTT. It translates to CASSRVGGGELFF.

The CDR3 region has the DNA TGCAGCGCTGAGAAGGAGGGGGCTCAAGCTTTCTTT. Protein: CSAEKEGAQAFF. The V call is TRBV29-1, the J call TRBJ1-1; 7 nucleotides agree with TRBD1. From germline, CDR1 is SQVTM and CDR2 ANQGSEA. V shed 7 bases, J shed 9 bases, and the junction held 11 bases outside the gene matches. This CDR3 comprises 12 residues.

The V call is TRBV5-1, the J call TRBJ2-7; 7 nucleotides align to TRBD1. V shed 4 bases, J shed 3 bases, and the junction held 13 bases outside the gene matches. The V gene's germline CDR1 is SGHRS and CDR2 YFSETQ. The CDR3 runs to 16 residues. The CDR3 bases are TGCGCCAGCAGCCGTCATATCGGACAGGCTGGCTACGAGCAGTACTTC. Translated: CASSRHIGQAGYEQYF. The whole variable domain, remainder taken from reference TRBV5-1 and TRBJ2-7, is KAGVTQTPRYLIKTRGQQVTLSCSPISGHRSVSWYQQTPGQGLQFLFEYFSETQRNKGNFPGRFSGRQFSNSRSEMNVSTLELGDSALYLCASSRHIGQAGYEQYFGPGTRLTVT.

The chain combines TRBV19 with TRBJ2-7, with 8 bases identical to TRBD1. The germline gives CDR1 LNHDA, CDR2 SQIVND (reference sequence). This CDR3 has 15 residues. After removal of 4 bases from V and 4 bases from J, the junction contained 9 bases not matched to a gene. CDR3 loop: CASSTGQGNSYEQYF. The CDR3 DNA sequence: TGTGCCAGTAGTACAGGACAGGGAAACTCTTACGAGCAGTACTTC. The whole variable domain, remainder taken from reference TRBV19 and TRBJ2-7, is DGGITQSPKYLFRKEGQNVTLSCEQNLNHDAMYWYRQDPGQGLRLIYYSQIVNDFQKGDIAEGYSVSREKKESFPLTVTSAQKNPTAFYLCASSTGQGNSYEQYFGPGTRLTVT.

The CDR3 here is CAGGGTGNTIYF. Written as DNA, the CDR3 is TGTGCCGGGGGAGGGACTGGAAACACCATATATTTT. The V and J genes are TRBV28 and TRBJ1-3, with a possible D match to TRBD1 (5 bases). Per the germline V gene, CDR1 is MDHEN and CDR2 is SYDVKM. V shed 11 bases and J shed 2 bases, with 10 bases lying between them. The CDR3 has 12 residues.

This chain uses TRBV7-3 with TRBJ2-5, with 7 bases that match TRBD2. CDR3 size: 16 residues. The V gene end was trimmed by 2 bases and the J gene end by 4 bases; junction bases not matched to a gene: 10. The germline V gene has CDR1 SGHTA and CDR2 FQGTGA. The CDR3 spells CASSLAPGLKGETQYF. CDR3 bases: TGTGCCAGCAGCTTAGCACCGGGACTAAAGGGAGAGACCCAGTACTTC.

CDR3 nucleotides: TGTGCCAGCAGTGAAGGAGGGACAGGGCTTTACGAGCAGTACTTC. Encoded protein: CASSEGGTGLYEQYF. The chain is built from TRBV6-1 and TRBJ2-7; 9 bases match TRBD1. The CDR3 consists of 15 residues. V trimming: 1 base; J trimming: 4 bases; junction bases outside the gene matches: 5. The germline V gene has CDR1 MNHNS and CDR2 SASEGT.

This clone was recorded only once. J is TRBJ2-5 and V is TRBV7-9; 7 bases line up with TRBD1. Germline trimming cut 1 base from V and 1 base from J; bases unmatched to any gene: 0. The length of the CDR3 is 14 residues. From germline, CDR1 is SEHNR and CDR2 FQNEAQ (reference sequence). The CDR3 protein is CASSLGQGQETQYF. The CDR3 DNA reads TGTGCCAGCAGCTTAGGACAGGGCCAAGAGACCCAGTACTTC.

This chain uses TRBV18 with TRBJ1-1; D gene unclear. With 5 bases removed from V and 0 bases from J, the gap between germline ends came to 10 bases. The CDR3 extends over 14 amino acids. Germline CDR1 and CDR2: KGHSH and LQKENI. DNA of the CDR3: TGTGCCAGCTCATTGAATGGTGTGAACACTGAAGCTTTCTTT. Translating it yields CASSLNGVNTEAFF.

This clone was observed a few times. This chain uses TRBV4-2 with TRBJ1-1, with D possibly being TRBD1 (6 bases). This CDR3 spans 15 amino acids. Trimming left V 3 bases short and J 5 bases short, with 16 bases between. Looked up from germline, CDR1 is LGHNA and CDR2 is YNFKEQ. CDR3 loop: CASSQETQGVTEAFF. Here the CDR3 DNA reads TGTGCCAGCAGCCAGGAAACACAGGGAGTTACTGAAGCTTTCTTT.

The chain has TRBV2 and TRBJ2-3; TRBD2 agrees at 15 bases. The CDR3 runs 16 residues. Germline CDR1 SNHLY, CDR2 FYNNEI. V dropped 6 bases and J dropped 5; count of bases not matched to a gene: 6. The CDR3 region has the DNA TGTGCCAGCAGCTTCTCGGGACTAGCGGGAGGAGATACGCAGTATTTT. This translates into CASSFSGLAGGDTQYF.

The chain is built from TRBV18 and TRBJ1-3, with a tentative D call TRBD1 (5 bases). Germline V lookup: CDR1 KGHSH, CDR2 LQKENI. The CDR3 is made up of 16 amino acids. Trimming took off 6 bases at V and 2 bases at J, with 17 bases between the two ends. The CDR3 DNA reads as TGTGCCAGCTCCCAAGGGTGGGGCCCGACTGGAAACACCATATATTTT. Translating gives CASSQGWGPTGNTIYF.

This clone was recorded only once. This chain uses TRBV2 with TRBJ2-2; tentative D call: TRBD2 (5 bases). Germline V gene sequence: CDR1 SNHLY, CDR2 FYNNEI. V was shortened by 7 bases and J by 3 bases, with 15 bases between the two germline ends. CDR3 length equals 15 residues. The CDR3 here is CASTASTDYTGELFF. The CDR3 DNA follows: TGTGCCAGCACCGCATCGACGGACTACACCGGGGAGCTGTTTTTT.

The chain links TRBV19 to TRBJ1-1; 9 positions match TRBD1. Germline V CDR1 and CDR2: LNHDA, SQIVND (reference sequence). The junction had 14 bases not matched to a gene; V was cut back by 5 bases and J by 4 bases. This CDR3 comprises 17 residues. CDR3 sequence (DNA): TGTGCCAGTAGTCCCAACAACCCTCTGACAGGGGGCACTGAAGCTTTCTTT. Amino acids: CASSPNNPLTGGTEAFF.

The CDR3 DNA reads TGTGCCAGCAGCTTAGCCGGGGGAGTTGGTGGTGAGCAGTACTTC. Its translation is CASSLAGGVGGEQYF. The chain links TRBV7-9 to TRBJ2-7, with D perhaps matching TRBD2 (6 bases). CDR3 length: 15 amino acids. The germline V gene encodes CDR1 SEHNR and CDR2 FQNEAQ (reference sequence). Trimming took off 0 bases at V and 7 bases at J, with 16 bases between the two ends.

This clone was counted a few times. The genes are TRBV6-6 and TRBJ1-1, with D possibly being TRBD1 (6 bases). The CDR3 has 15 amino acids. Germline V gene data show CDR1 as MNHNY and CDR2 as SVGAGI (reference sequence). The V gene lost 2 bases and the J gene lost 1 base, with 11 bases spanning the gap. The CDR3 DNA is TGTGCCAGCAGTTACCCGGCGACAGGGAACACTGAAGCTTTCTTT. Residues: CASSYPATGNTEAFF.

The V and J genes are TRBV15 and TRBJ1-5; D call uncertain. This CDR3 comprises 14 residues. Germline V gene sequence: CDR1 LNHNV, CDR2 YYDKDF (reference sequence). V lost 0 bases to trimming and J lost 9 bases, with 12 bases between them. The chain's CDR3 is CATSRDSGVVPQHF. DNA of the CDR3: TGTGCCACCAGCAGAGATAGCGGGGTGGTGCCCCAGCATTTT.

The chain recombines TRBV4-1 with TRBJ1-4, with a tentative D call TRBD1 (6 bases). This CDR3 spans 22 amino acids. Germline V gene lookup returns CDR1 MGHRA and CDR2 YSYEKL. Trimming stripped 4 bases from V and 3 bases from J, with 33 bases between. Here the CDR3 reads CASSLTGMPPGPYVLANEKLFF. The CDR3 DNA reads TGCGCCAGCAGCCTTACAGGGATGCCGCCCGGGCCATACGTCCTCGCTAATGAAAAACTGTTTTTT.

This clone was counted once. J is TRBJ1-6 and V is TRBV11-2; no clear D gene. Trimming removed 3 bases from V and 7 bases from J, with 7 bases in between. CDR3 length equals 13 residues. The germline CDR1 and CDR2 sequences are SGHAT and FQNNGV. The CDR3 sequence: CASSFPGNSPLHF. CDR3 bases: TGTGCCAGCAGCTTTCCGGGAAATTCACCCCTCCACTTT.

This CDR3 reads CASSPRGDRSYEQYF. The CDR3 nucleotides read TGCGCCAGCAGCCCCCGGGGGGACAGATCCTACGAGCAGTACTTC. The V and J genes are TRBV4-1 and TRBJ2-7, with D perhaps matching TRBD1 or TRBD2 (7 bases each). The CDR3 is made up of 15 amino acids. The V gene lost 4 bases and the J gene lost 1 base, with 14 bases spanning the gap. Germline loops: CDR1 MGHRA, CDR2 YSYEKL.

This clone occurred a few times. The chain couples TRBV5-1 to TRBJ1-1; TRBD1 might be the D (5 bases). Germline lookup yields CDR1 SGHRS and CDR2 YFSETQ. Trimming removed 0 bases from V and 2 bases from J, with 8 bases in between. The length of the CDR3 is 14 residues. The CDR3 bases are TGCGCCAGCAGCTTGGGAGGGACCAACACTGAAGCTTTCTTT. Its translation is CASSLGGTNTEAFF.